This TCR beta chain was obtained from a study of cytomegalovirus exposure and HLA in healthy donors listed by TCRdb under 2017. The study in broad terms: An earlier analysis of under 600 of the donors reported about 290 Gb of sequence data and 117 million unique TCR beta sequences from roughly 180 million T cells. A later genetic analysis used genome-wide SNP genotypes for about three fifths of the 666 donors, treating that subset as a discovery cohort. A later analysis re-examined previously published TCR beta repertoires from more than 650 donors and added high-resolution HLA genotyping to investigate patterns of TCR occurrence. Among some 410 genotyped donors of the cohort, an average of 235,054 unique TCR beta nucleotide sequences were sequenced per donor, roughly 18% of them non-productive. An earlier analysis of fewer than 750 of the donors used high-throughput TCR beta sequencing to judge whether each TCR beta V gene segment behaved as functional or pseudogenic. The later analysis used no new phenotypic data to find candidate immune exposures, relying instead on TCR beta sequences and their occurrence across donors. The study aimed to test whether signatures of past pathogen exposure could be identified by cataloging public T cell receptors. Roughly 320 gigabases of sequencing data and roughly 81 million unique TCR sequences made up an early release that covered 500 to 700 HLA-typed donors. Of the roughly 400 genotyped donors, approximately 83% fell in the genetic ancestry cluster associated with self-reported Caucasian donors. All discovery cohort repertoires had been generated using a single sequencing platform. Typing coverage varied by locus: roughly 629-640 donors for A, B, C, DRB1 and DQB1; some 520 for DQA1; over 600 for DPA1; 450 to 480 for DPB1. Along with the roughly 700-subject first cohort, a separate validation cohort of roughly 110 different subjects was used. The T cell repertoires of roughly 660 subjects were profiled by immunosequencing and related to cytomegalovirus serostatus. Alongside the repertoire data, information on donor age, sex, ethnicity and CMV serostatus was compiled. About five DR-DQ haplotypes were treated as single units for association and clustering because of strong linkage in the cohort. To predict cytomegalovirus infection status, the study combined high-throughput TCR immunosequencing, statistical association of individual TCRs with disease status, and machine learning. HLA typing covered class I and class II loci at four-digit resolution.

In its sample, this clone was seen a few times. The specificity of this receptor is unknown. No base-level quality is on record; no much larger clone is a single base apart. In total, more than 500 healthy bone marrow donors made up the cohort. At the time of sampling, every cohort member was nominally healthy, though immune exposures that went unrecorded were likely present. The donor tested CMV seronegative, placing the donor among the 350 to 400 seronegative members of the cohort. Every donor gave a peripheral blood sample, and the peripheral blood mononuclear cells from that sample were used for TCR beta sequencing. The Qiagen DNeasy Blood Extraction Kit was used to extract genomic DNA from the blood cell samples. The CDR3 covers 13 residues, taking in both the cysteine and the phenylalanine. Only the CDR3 DNA is retained, 39 bases long and in frame from the first base. Trimmed from V: 5 bases; trimmed from J: 3 bases; junction bases lacking a gene match: 5. The germline V gene specifies SQVTM as CDR1 and ANQGSEA as CDR2.

Library method: the immunoSEQ multiplex PCR assay. The multiplex PCR relied on a mix of 60 forward primers for TCR Vbeta segments and 13 reverse primers for TCR Jbeta segments. Amplification of the CDR3 region of rearranged TCR beta genes was performed with a multiplex PCR assay on genomic DNA. On the Illumina HiSeq System, the amplified TCR beta libraries were sequenced as 87-base-pair reads. Concerning the study's data processing: Across the 670 or so repertoires, a later analysis counted some 81 million unique TCR beta chains, roughly 11 million of which were shared by at least two donors. Raw reads were error-corrected and collapsed into unique sequences with a nearest-neighbor algorithm that merged closely related sequences to remove PCR and sequencing errors. To assign V, D and J gene segments, CDR3 sequences were aligned to IMGT reference sequences. For a sequence to be retained, at least a six-nucleotide match to both a V gene segment and a J gene segment was required. Rearrangements were called productive when the CDR3 lacked stop codons and stayed in frame with V and J; all others were non-productive. CDR3 was defined by IMGT convention, running from the second conserved V-encoded cysteine to the conserved J-encoded phenylalanine. The earlier analysis of fewer than 700 of the donors excluded sequences that lacked an unambiguous match to a single V gene segment. In an earlier analysis of approximately 500 of the donors, a V segment was called functional when productive rearrangements were above 56.7%, and segregating when the standard deviation between donors exceeded 5%. To diagnose cytomegalovirus status from the catalog of TCR beta chain sequences, a statistical classification framework was built. V and J gene assignment, in a later analysis, came from comparing TCR nucleotide sequences with IMGT/GENE-DB human TR gene sequences. In a later analysis, CDR3 sequences and most-parsimonious VDJ recombination scenarios were assigned using the TCRdist pipeline. A later analysis defined each TCR beta chain by its CDR3 amino acid sequence plus V-gene family, and excluded reads lacking a unique V-gene family. A later analysis removed roughly 590 highly shared, low-generation-probability nucleotide sequences to deal with suspected cross-contamination and a sequencing artifact. A later analysis calculated a clonal expansion index for each public chain from normalized within-repertoire ranks of inferred template counts. In a later analysis, generation probabilities were computed using a VDJ recombination model fitted to out-of-frame rearrangements, and the results were checked against IGoR. In a later analysis, TCR-TCR, TCR-HLA and TCR-CMV co-occurrence was scored with hypergeometric tests, and a repertoire-size bias correction was applied to TCR pairs. To estimate false discovery rates, a later analysis permuted the HLA or CMV assignments 20 times. A later analysis grouped co-occurring TCRs with DBSCAN, adding TCRdist sequence similarity when clustering within HLA-allele-positive subsets. Repertoires with fewer than 30,000 or more than 120,000 public chains, plus five repertoires with anomalous nucleotide sharing, were excluded from co-occurrence clustering. TCRdb mirrors the immuneACCESS table, restricted to in-frame sequences. Some clones are absent from its copies; in checked studies, under half trace to an unresolved V gene, and the reason for the others is unknown. The V and J calls and clone size were taken over from that table, and D and trimming were inferred from the DNA. The sample profile shows some 190,000 clones; approximately 86% of them were found once. Less than 0.35% of the sample rests with the top ten.

The investigation overall reported the following: Because HLA typing was missing for some donors at each locus, association tests included only the typed subset. Immune exposure information for the cohort was limited to CMV serostatus. A further reported finding was that TCR beta sequences accurately predicted the HLA-A and HLA-B alleles for most subjects in the first cohort. The sequencing pipeline was judged likely to have produced a cluster of highly shared sequence variants as a technical artifact. Correlated functional status among segregating V segments might be attributable to linkage disequilibrium, but an unknown experimental factor could not be ruled out. In both the original and validation cohorts, the classifier was reported to diagnose cytomegalovirus status with high specificity and sensitivity. The presence/absence analyses assumed that sequencing depth was roughly uniform across donors, and that assumption may not be true. In a later genetic analysis, fewer N-insertions in productive TCRs were reported among donors in an Asian-associated ancestry cluster than the approximately 670-donor mean. In vitro tests confirmed that a few of the cytomegalovirus-associated TCR beta chains recognize cytomegalovirus antigens. Approximately 18 rarely observed V segments, including chromosome 9 orphons, were excluded from the earlier analysis of some 590 of the donors because counts were too low. The study listed 150 to 200 TCR beta chains as associated with cytomegalovirus. V-gene and J-gene trimming of TCR beta chains was associated with a missense DCLRE1C variant in a later genetic analysis, and the association was replicated in an independent cohort. In a later analysis, several top co-occurrence clusters were reported to appear linked to parvovirus B19, influenza, CMV and Epstein-Barr virus. An earlier analysis of approximately 590 of the donors showed that most TCR beta V segments appeared in productive rearrangements either about 87% or about 30% of the time, which broadly matched IMGT annotations. Assigning TCR associations to individual alleles was difficult when HLA alleles, especially DR and DQ, strongly co-occurred. The authors suggested that the approach could potentially be extended to other disease states and immunological phenotypes. In this cohort, only TCR beta chains were sequenced, and detectable features were limited by the absence of alpha or paired-chain data. In a later analysis, the rate of TCR association differed among HLA loci, with DRB1 alleles having the most associated TCRs and HLA-C alleles having the fewest. A later analysis found that HLA-associated TCR beta chains were more clonally expanded and had lower generation probabilities than equally common non-associated chains. Most TCR sequences were observed very rarely across donors, whereas some public TCRs were present in many individuals. At a false discovery rate of 0.05, a later analysis linked fewer than 20,000 TCR beta sequences to specific HLA alleles. Most CMV-associated TCR beta chains appeared to be HLA-restricted in a later analysis, and the HLA associations seemed to be driven largely by CMV exposure. Some IMGT-functional V segments, including TRBV6-2 and TRBV6-3, could not be told apart with the 87-base-pair reads, so those segments were excluded.

This clonotype originated in a woman under 40 in good health and CMV-seronegative. Sequenced input: PBMCs. The V and J segments used are TRBV29-1 and TRBJ2-3, and 7 junctional nucleotides match TRBD2. The CDR3 in this case is CSVLREATDTQYF. The DNA reads as follows: TGCAGCGTTCTCCGGGAGGCAACAGATACGCAGTATTTT.